This entry lists 22 T cell receptor beta chains sequenced from one sample in a study of blood T cell repertoires in COVID-19. The repertoire was sequenced with immunoSEQ multiplex PCR; TCRdb's copy has only in-frame clones and lacks some. Of 300,000 to 400,000 clones in the sample, 85% to 90% were seen once. The specimen sequenced was PBMCs or T cells enriched from blood (not recorded which). The origin of the receptors is a woman aged 30 to 39 with acute COVID-19.

This chain connects TRBV10-3 to TRBJ2-1; D remains ambiguous. The germline V gene encodes CDR1 ENHRY and CDR2 SYGVKD. The V gene lost 3 bases and the J gene lost 8 bases, with 5 bases spanning the gap. This CDR3 comprises 11 residues. The CDR3 DNA reads TGTGCCATCAGTGACATTGATGAGCAGTTCTTC. This encodes CAISDIDEQFF.

The V and J genes are TRBV19 and TRBJ1-5; D is uncertain. V lost 2 bases, J lost 4 bases, and 6 bases lay in between. In germline, CDR1 is LNHDA, CDR2 SQIVND (reference sequence). The CDR3 contains 13 residues. Written as DNA, the CDR3 is TGTGCCAGTAGTATAAGAGCGAATCAGCCCCAGCATTTT. Protein sequence: CASSIRANQPQHF.

The chain carries TRBV6-5 and TRBJ1-2, with D perhaps TRBD1 (6 bases). The CDR3 spans 14 residues. Germline CDR1 is MNHEY and CDR2 is SVGAGI. Trimming shortened V by 7 bases and J by 1 base, and 13 bases separated the two germline ends. CDR3 sequence reads: CASKRDTDNYGYTF. CDR3 bases: TGTGCCAGCAAACGGGACACCGATAACTATGGCTACACCTTC.

This clone occurred a few times. J is TRBJ1-3 and V is TRBV5-6; 8 bases are a match to TRBD1. CDR1 is SGHDT, CDR2 YYEEEE, per germline. The junction had 6 bases not matched to a gene; V was cut back by 4 bases and J by 0 bases. CDR3 length: 16 residues. This CDR3 reads CASSPDRDYSGNTIYF. The DNA for the CDR3 is TGTGCCAGCAGCCCGGACAGGGATTACTCTGGAAACACCATATATTTT.

The count of this clone is one. CDR3 nucleotide sequence: TGTGCCAGCAGTGGTACCGGGACAGGGAGTACGGGCTATGGCTACACCTTC. This codes for CASSGTGTGSTGYGYTF. The chain is built from TRBV6-2 or TRBV6-3 and TRBJ1-2; TRBD1 aligns across 9 bases. The CDR3 spans 17 residues. V shed 5 bases, J shed 4 bases, and the junction held 14 bases outside the gene matches. Per germline, CDR1 MNHEY and CDR2 SVGEGT.

The rearrangement links TRBV5-1 to TRBJ1-2; 8 bases are shared with TRBD1. The V segment lost 5 bases and the J segment 0 bases; nucleotides outside the gene matches: 6. The CDR3 is made up of 15 amino acids. Germline CDR1 reads SGHRS; CDR2 reads YFSETQ. CDR3 residues: CASSAGGSANYGYTF. DNA of the CDR3: TGCGCCAGCAGTGCAGGGGGCTCAGCTAACTATGGCTACACCTTC.

The genes are TRBV4-2 and TRBJ2-3; TRBD2 is a possible D gene (6 bases). Germline CDR1 and CDR2: LGHNA and YNFKEQ. This CDR3 has 16 residues. The V and J ends lost 5 bases and 2 bases respectively, with 17 bases between them. The CDR3 DNA reads as TGTGCCAGCAGCGCCATATCCCGGGGGTTCACAGATACGCAGTATTTT. This gives the protein CASSAISRGFTDTQYF.

The chain employs TRBV13 and TRBJ1-6, with TRBD1 matching over 7 bases. Trimming removed 5 bases from V and 4 bases from J; junction bases left unmatched: 2. This CDR3 comprises 14 residues. Germline CDR1 and CDR2: PRHDT and FYEKMQ (reference sequence). The CDR3: CASSVGQYNSPLHF. The CDR3 DNA is TGTGCCAGCAGCGTGGGACAGTATAATTCACCCCTCCACTTT.

The J gene is TRBJ1-5, the V gene TRBV21-1; the tabulated D call, TRBD1, remains unverified against the DNA. TRBV21-1 is a documented pseudogene. The CDR3 consists of 22 residues. CDR3 sequence reads: CASSKDNLPGQTTIPYNQPQHF. In DNA form, the CDR3 reads TGTGCCAGCAGCAAAGACAACCTCCCGGGACAGACCACTATCCCCTACAATCAGCCCCAGCATTTT.

The V gene is TRBV4-3, the J gene TRBJ1-6, with 7 bases matching TRBD1. This CDR3 contains 15 residues. Per germline, CDR1 LGHNA and CDR2 YSLEER. The junction had 6 bases not matched to a gene; V was cut back by 4 bases and J by 6 bases. CDR3 bases: TGCGCCAGCAGCCGCGAAAGGGGGCTTAATTCACCCCTCCACTTT. Amino acids: CASSRERGLNSPLHF.

V and J are TRBV13 and TRBJ2-2; 8 nucleotides agree with TRBD1. The germline V gene encodes CDR1 PRHDT and CDR2 FYEKMQ (reference sequence). V trimming: 1 base; J trimming: 2 bases; junction bases outside the gene matches: 3. The CDR3 sequence is 16 residues long. The DNA of the CDR3 is TGTGCCAGCAGCTTAGCCGGGACAGGTAACACCGGGGAGCTGTTTTTT. Translating it yields CASSLAGTGNTGELFF. Full variable domain (rest looked up from reference TRBV13 and TRBJ2-2): AAGVIQSPRHLIKEKRETATLKCYPIPRHDTVYWYQQGPGQDPQFLISFYEKMQSDKGSIPDRFSAQQFSDYHSELNMSSLELGDSALYFCASSLAGTGNTGELFFGEGSRLTVL.

CDR3: CASSSGLAGGYEQFF. DNA for the CDR3: TGTGCCAGCAGCTCCGGACTAGCGGGGGGGTATGAGCAGTTCTTC. The chain recombines TRBV11-3 with TRBJ2-1; 15 nucleotides align to TRBD2. CDR3 size: 15 residues. V was pared by 4 bases and J by 8 bases, with 3 bases of the junction left unmatched. Germline V CDR1 and CDR2: SGHNT, YENEEA.

This chain uses TRBV27 with TRBJ1-5; 7 bases align to TRBD1. Germline lookup yields CDR1 MNHEY and CDR2 SMNVEV (reference sequence). CDR3 length: 15 residues. With V trimmed by 6 bases and J by 0 bases, 5 bases remained unmatched. The CDR3 region has the DNA TGTGCCAGCAGCCAGACAGGGTATAGCAATCAGCCCCAGCATTTT. Translating it yields CASSQTGYSNQPQHF.

This chain connects TRBV28 to TRBJ2-7; 8 nucleotides agree with TRBD1. From germline, CDR1 is MDHEN and CDR2 SYDVKM. This CDR3 is built from 14 residues. V gave up 7 bases and J gave up 2 bases; unmatched junction bases: 7. The CDR3 DNA is TGTGCCAGCACCACAATCAGGGGGCCCTACGAGCAGTACTTC. It yields the protein CASTTIRGPYEQYF.

This chain links TRBV7-3 with TRBJ1-3; no firm D call. The CDR3 runs 16 residues. V was trimmed by 5 bases and J by 2 bases, leaving 16 bases between them. The germline V gene has CDR1 SGHTA and CDR2 FQGTGA. The CDR3 nucleotides are TGTGCCAGCAGCCGAGGCGCTCGGAGCGCTGGAAACACCATATATTTT. Its protein is CASSRGARSAGNTIYF.

The CDR3 spells CASSEHSTGVDTEAFF. The CDR3 DNA sequence: TGTGCCAGCAGTGAACACAGCACAGGCGTAGACACTGAAGCTTTCTTT. The chain has TRBV2 and TRBJ1-1; a weak D match, TRBD1 (5 bases). Trimming stripped 2 bases from V and 3 bases from J, with 16 bases between. In germline, CDR1 is SNHLY, CDR2 FYNNEI. The CDR3 totals 16 residues.

The chain recombines TRBV5-6 with TRBJ1-6; 7 bases fit TRBD1. The junction had 8 bases not matched to a gene; V was cut back by 4 bases and J by 7 bases. The germline CDR1 and CDR2 sequences are SGHDT and YYEEEE. This CDR3 has 15 amino acids. CDR3 residues: CASSVGTDKNSPLHF. The CDR3 DNA sequence: TGTGCCAGCAGCGTCGGGACAGATAAAAATTCACCCCTCCACTTT.

The chain recombines TRBV4-1 with TRBJ1-5, with a tentative D call TRBD1 (6 bases). In germline, CDR1 is MGHRA, CDR2 YSYEKL. Trimming pared 0 bases from V and 4 bases from J, leaving 13 bases between. This CDR3 comprises 16 residues. DNA of the CDR3: TGCGCCAGCAGCCAAGACCTCGGGACACATAATCAGCCCCAGCATTTT. Protein: CASSQDLGTHNQPQHF.

The chain is built from TRBV6-5 and TRBJ2-7, with 7 bases matching TRBD2. Germline CDR1 is MNHEY and CDR2 is SVGAGI. J was trimmed by 4 bases and V by 6 bases; bases with no gene match: 12. The CDR3 consists of 15 residues. CDR3 sequence: CASSGSRGTSYEQYF. The CDR3 coding sequence is TGTGCCAGCAGCGGCTCGCGGGGGACCTCTTACGAGCAGTACTTC.

CDR3 amino acids: CASSFSPGKYGYTF. The CDR3 coding sequence is TGTGCCAGCAGTTTCTCTCCAGGGAAATATGGCTACACCTTC. The chain employs TRBV27 and TRBJ1-2; D possibly corresponds to TRBD1 (5 bases). V gave up 3 bases and J gave up 5 bases, with 13 bases separating them. The length of the CDR3 is 14 residues. Germline-derived CDR1 and CDR2 are MNHEY and SMNVEV (reference sequence).

This clone has a single count. The rearrangement joins TRBV4-1 to TRBJ2-3; D possibly corresponds to TRBD1 (5 bases). The CDR3 length is 18 residues. The V gene's germline CDR1 is MGHRA and CDR2 YSYEKL. V lost 3 bases and J 1 base, leaving 20 bases between the germline ends. For the CDR3, the DNA is TGCGCCAGCAGCCACACACACCCTTCAGACAGCCGCACAGATACGCAGTATTTT. Translating it yields CASSHTHPSDSRTDTQYF.

The chain uses TRBV5-4 and TRBJ2-3; TRBD1 matches at 7 bases. CDR1 is SGHNT and CDR2 is YYREEE in the germline V gene (reference sequence). V lost 3 bases and J lost 1; bases outside the gene matches: 5. The CDR3 sequence is 15 residues long. CDR3 amino acids: CASSYRGDGTDTQYF. The CDR3 DNA reads TGTGCCAGCAGCTACAGGGGTGACGGCACAGATACGCAGTATTTT. The full variable domain, rest sourced from reference TRBV5-4 and TRBJ2-3, is ETGVTQSPTHLIKTRGQQVTLRCSSQSGHNTVSWYQQALGQGPQFIFQYYREEENGRGNFPPRFSGLQFPNYSSELNVNALELDDSALYLCASSYRGDGTDTQYFGPGTRLTVL.